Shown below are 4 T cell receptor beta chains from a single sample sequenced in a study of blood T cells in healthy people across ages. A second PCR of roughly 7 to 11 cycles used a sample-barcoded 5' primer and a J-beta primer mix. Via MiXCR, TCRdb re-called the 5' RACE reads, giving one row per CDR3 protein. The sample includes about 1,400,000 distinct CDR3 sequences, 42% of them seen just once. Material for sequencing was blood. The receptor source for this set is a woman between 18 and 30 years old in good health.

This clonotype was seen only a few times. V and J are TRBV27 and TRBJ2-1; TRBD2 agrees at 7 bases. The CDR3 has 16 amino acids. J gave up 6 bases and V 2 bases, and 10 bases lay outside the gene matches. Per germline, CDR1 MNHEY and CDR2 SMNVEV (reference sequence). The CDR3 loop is CASSLISGQASNEQFF. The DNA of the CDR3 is TGTGCCAGCAGTTTAATTAGCGGGCAGGCCTCCAATGAGCAGTTCTTC.

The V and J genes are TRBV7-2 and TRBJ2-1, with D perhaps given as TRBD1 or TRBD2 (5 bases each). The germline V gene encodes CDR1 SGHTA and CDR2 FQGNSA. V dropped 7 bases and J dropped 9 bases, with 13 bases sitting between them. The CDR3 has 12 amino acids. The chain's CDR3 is CASTLGVREQFF. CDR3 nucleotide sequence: TGTGCCAGCACCCTGGGGGTTCGTGAGCAGTTCTTC.

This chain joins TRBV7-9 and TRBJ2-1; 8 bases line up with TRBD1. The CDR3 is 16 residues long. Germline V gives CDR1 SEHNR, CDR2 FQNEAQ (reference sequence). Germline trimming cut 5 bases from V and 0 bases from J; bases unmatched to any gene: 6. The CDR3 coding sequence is TGTGCCAGCAGCAGCCGACAGGGGCACTCCTACAATGAGCAGTTCTTC. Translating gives CASSSRQGHSYNEQFF.

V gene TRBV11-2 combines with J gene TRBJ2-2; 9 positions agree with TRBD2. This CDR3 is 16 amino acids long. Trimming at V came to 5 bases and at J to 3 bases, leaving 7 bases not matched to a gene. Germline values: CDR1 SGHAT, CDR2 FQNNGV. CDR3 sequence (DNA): TGTGCCAGCAGCCTTCGTAGCGGGGGATACACCGGGGAGCTGTTTTTT. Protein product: CASSLRSGGYTGELFF.